This TCR beta chain emerged from a study of blood T cells in healthy people across ages. Together with a sample-barcoded 5' primer, a J-beta primer mix was included in a second PCR lasting about 7 to 11 cycles. TCRdb independently ran MiXCR on the 5' RACE reads; one entry per CDR3 protein. The sample has about 780,000 distinct CDR3 sequences, less than 60% seen once. CDR1 is ENHRY, CDR2 SYGVKD, per germline. The V end was cut by 3 bases, the J end by 4 bases, with 11 bases between. The CDR3 has 14 residues. General observations from the study: Getting older went along with TCR beta diversity per million T cells dropping roughly linearly.

On this clonotype: What it binds is unknown.

Sequences were obtained from blood. The receptor's source is a man aged 80 or over in good health. V usage is TRBV10-3 and J usage is TRBJ2-3; the D is unclear. The chain's CDR3 is CAISDPTVADTQYF. As DNA, the CDR3 is TGTGCCATCAGTGACCCAACAGTAGCAGATACGCAGTATTTT.